These 24 T cell receptor beta chains were sequenced from one sample in a study of preoperative IRX-2 immunotherapy in early breast cancer (dated by TCRdb to between 2018 and 2020). According to the study, the label for this sample's treatment or condition signals: preoperative locoregional IRX-2 cytokine immunotherapy. The receptor library was made with the immunoSEQ multiplex PCR assay. Here the immuneACCESS table is served through TCRdb, limited to in-frame sequences with V and J called. Missing clones are a known gap in these copies; in checked studies unresolved V genes cover under half, and the rest lacks a known reason. The sample contains approximately 28,000 clones, 65% to 85% of them found a single time. The ten largest clonotypes hold about 3.2% of the sample. The sample was acquired from a patient treated with IRX-2 immunotherapy. These receptors were collected from a human donor with breast cancer.

The chain couples TRBV11-3 to TRBJ2-2, with D possibly TRBD2 on 6 matching bases. Trimming stripped 1 base from V and 5 bases from J, with 8 bases between. This CDR3 is 14 amino acids long. CDR1 and CDR2 from the germline V gene are SGHNT and YENEEA. The chain's CDR3 is CASSLGGGTGELFF. The CDR3 region has the DNA TGTGCCAGCAGCTTAGGGGGAGGAACCGGGGAGCTGTTTTTT.

This chain joins TRBV11-3 and TRBJ1-1; D not certain. V was shortened by 1 base and J by 4 bases, with 10 bases between the two germline ends. Germline V gene sequence: CDR1 SGHNT, CDR2 YENEEA. This CDR3 is 14 amino acids long. The CDR3 DNA follows: TGTGCCAGCAGCTTAGGTGTAATGGTCACTGAAGCTTTCTTT. It translates to CASSLGVMVTEAFF.

This rearrangement joins TRBV6-8 to TRBJ2-7; D possibly uses TRBD1 or TRBD2 (5 bases each). CDR3 length: 15 amino acids. V lost 5 bases, J lost 2 bases, and 16 bases lay in between. The germline V gene has CDR1 MNHGY and CDR2 SAAAGT. CDR3 in amino acids: CASSKRTGTTYEQYF. In nucleotides, the CDR3 is TGTGCCAGCAGTAAGAGAACCGGGACCACCTACGAGCAGTACTTC.

Only a few counts were recorded for this clone. The V gene is TRBV6-8, the J gene TRBJ1-5; TRBD1 matches 8 bases. The CDR3 spans 15 residues. CDR1 is MNHGY and CDR2 is SAAAGT in the germline V gene. The J segment lost 2 bases and the V segment lost 6 bases, leaving 6 bases of the junction unmatched. CDR3 sequence reads: CASSVTGERNQPQHF. DNA for the CDR3: TGTGCCAGCAGCGTGACAGGGGAGCGCAATCAGCCCCAGCATTTT.

V gene TRBV15 combines with J gene TRBJ1-3; D not certain. Germline lookup yields CDR1 LNHNV and CDR2 YYDKDF (reference sequence). The V and J ends lost 2 bases and 0 bases respectively, with 14 bases between them. This CDR3 is 17 amino acids long. The CDR3 DNA reads TGTGCCACCAGCAGATTTATAGTCCGATCCTCTGGAAACACCATATATTTT. Its translation: CATSRFIVRSSGNTIYF.

This chain uses TRBV29-1 with TRBJ2-3; a weak D match, TRBD2 (6 bases). V was clipped by 6 bases and J by 4 bases, with 17 bases between them. CDR1 SQVTM and CDR2 ANQGSEA come from the germline V gene. The CDR3 has 14 amino acids. The CDR3 DNA sequence: TGCAGCGTGGAATCCGGGACTTTGGCAGATACGCAGTATTTT. It yields the protein CSVESGTLADTQYF.

J is TRBJ2-3 and V is TRBV23-1; TRBD2 aligns across 11 bases. TRBV23-1 belongs to the ORF category, with a function that is uncertain. This CDR3 has 17 amino acids. The J segment lost 4 bases and the V segment lost 6 bases, leaving 12 bases of the junction unmatched. DNA for the CDR3: TGCGCCAGCAGCCAAGCCCGACTAGCGGGATTTTCAGATACGCAGTATTTT. Translation gives CASSQARLAGFSDTQYF.

This clone was seen a few times. The V and J genes are TRBV4-1 and TRBJ2-3, with D tentatively TRBD2 (5 bases). The germline gives CDR1 MGHRA, CDR2 YSYEKL. V lost 6 bases to trimming and J lost 2 bases, with 15 bases between them. The CDR3 contains 15 residues. CDR3 DNA sequence: TGCGCCAGCAGTCTAAGCGGAGCCCTCACAGATACGCAGTATTTT. Its translation: CASSLSGALTDTQYF.

V and J are TRBV7-6 and TRBJ2-1, with D possibly matching TRBD1 (6 bases). This CDR3 is built from 14 residues. CDR1 is SGHVS and CDR2 is FNYEAQ in the germline V gene. Trimming left V 5 bases short and J 9 bases short, with 17 bases between. CDR3 nucleotides: TGTGCCAGCAGCAAAAGGACAGAATCGGCTGAGCAGTTCTTC. As protein: CASSKRTESAEQFF.

This rearrangement joins TRBV7-2 to TRBJ2-6, with 9 bases fitting TRBD1. In germline, CDR1 is SGHTA, CDR2 FQGNSA. V lost 8 bases to trimming and J lost 0 bases; unmatched junction nucleotides: 11. This CDR3 has 18 residues. Here the CDR3 reads CASGYRTGASSGANVLTF. CDR3 coding DNA: TGTGCCAGCGGGTATCGGACAGGGGCTTCCTCTGGGGCCAACGTCCTGACTTTC.

V gene TRBV19 combines with J gene TRBJ1-3; D might be TRBD1 (6 bases). CDR1 LNHDA and CDR2 SQIVND come from the germline V gene (reference sequence). This CDR3 has 15 amino acids. The V end was cut by 4 bases, the J end by 2 bases, with 12 bases between. This CDR3 is CASSSEDSAGNTIYF. The CDR3, as DNA: TGTGCCAGTAGTAGTGAGGACAGTGCTGGAAACACCATATATTTT. Using reference TRBV19 and TRBJ1-3 for the parts outside the CDR3, the full variable domain is DGGITQSPKYLFRKEGQNVTLSCEQNLNHDAMYWYRQDPGQGLRLIYYSQIVNDFQKGDIAEGYSVSREKKESFPLTVTSAQKNPTAFYLCASSSEDSAGNTIYFGEGSWLTVV.

The chain couples TRBV11-3 to TRBJ2-7; 10 bases line up with TRBD1. Per germline, CDR1 SGHNT and CDR2 YENEEA. V lost 1 base, J lost 7 bases, and 7 bases stayed unmatched. CDR3 length equals 15 residues. The CDR3 DNA sequence: TGTGCCAGCAGCTTAGTGCCCGGACAGGGGGGTGAGCAGTACTTC. Its protein is CASSLVPGQGGEQYF.

This clone was picked up a small number of times. The chain links TRBV11-3 to TRBJ1-6, with D uncertain. The CDR3 consists of 14 residues. Germline V lookup: CDR1 SGHNT, CDR2 YENEEA. Trimming took off 0 bases at V and 6 bases at J, with 6 bases between the two ends. The CDR3 nucleotides are TGTGCCAGCAGCTTAGACAGTTTTAATTCACCCCTCCACTTT. Protein: CASSLDSFNSPLHF.

The gene calls are TRBV7-1 and TRBJ2-7; the D is unclear. TRBV7-1 is an ORF for which the function is uncertain. The CDR3 has 14 amino acids. V dropped 5 bases and J dropped 0 bases, with 11 bases sitting between them. CDR3: CASSDTTLSYEQYF. The CDR3 nucleotides read TGTGCCAGCAGCGACACCACACTCTCCTACGAGCAGTACTTC.

The J gene is TRBJ2-5, the V gene TRBV11-3, with D possibly TRBD2 on 7 matching bases. Germline V gene lookup returns CDR1 SGHNT and CDR2 YENEEA. Between the trimmed V and J ends, which lost 5 bases and 5 bases, there was a span of 15 bases. CDR3 size: 14 residues. DNA of the CDR3: TGTGCCAGCAGCACAGGGAGGGCGTATGAGACCCAGTACTTC. Protein: CASSTGRAYETQYF. The full variable domain, in which reference TRBV11-3 and TRBJ2-5 provide the parts outside the CDR3, is EAGVVQSPRYKIIEKKQPVAFWCNPISGHNTLYWYLQNLGQGPELLIRYENEEAVDDSQLPKDRFSAERLKGVDSTLKIQPAELGDSAVYLCASSTGRAYETQYFGPGTRLLVL.

In its sample, this clone was seen a few times. This chain's CDR3 is CASSLGQGFPNEQYF. The CDR3 region has the DNA TGTGCCAGCTCACTAGGTCAGGGGTTTCCGAACGAGCAGTACTTC. The V call is TRBV18, the J call TRBJ2-7, with D maybe TRBD1 (6 bases). The V gene lost 4 bases and the J gene lost 5 bases, with 18 bases spanning the gap. The CDR3 consists of 15 residues. The germline V gene encodes CDR1 KGHSH and CDR2 LQKENI.

V usage is TRBV6-8 and J usage is TRBJ1-2, with 8 bases aligning to TRBD1. From germline, CDR1 is MNHGY and CDR2 SAAAGT. J was trimmed by 7 bases and V by 0 bases; bases with no gene match: 31. CDR3 size: 23 residues. The CDR3 nucleotides read TGTGCCAGCAGTTACTCGAACCCCCCCAGGGGGCGATTTCGGCTGAAGGCGAGGGGTGGCTACACCTTC. This codes for CASSYSNPPRGRFRLKARGGYTF.

The V call is TRBV1, the J call TRBJ2-7. TRBV1 is a pseudogene. The length of the CDR3 is 15 residues. This CDR3 is CASSPYAGEAYEQYF. The CDR3, as DNA: TGCGCCAGCAGCCCTTATGCAGGGGAGGCTTACGAGCAGTACTTC.

Here the CDR3 reads CASSMVGQGRRSEQYF. The CDR3 nucleotides are TGTGCCAGTAGTATGGTCGGGCAGGGCCGACGATCCGAGCAGTACTTC. This chain joins TRBV19 and TRBJ2-7; D is perhaps TRBD1 (5 bases). Germline V lookup: CDR1 LNHDA, CDR2 SQIVND (reference sequence). V was shortened by 3 bases and J by 6 bases, with 21 bases between the two germline ends. The CDR3 covers 16 residues.

CDR3 in DNA: TGCGCCAGCAGCCAAGGGGGGGGCCTCCTTGAACTTTATGGCTACACCTTC. It translates to CASSQGGGLLELYGYTF. V usage is TRBV1 and J usage is TRBJ1-2. TRBV1 is deemed a pseudogene. The CDR3 has 17 residues.

This clone occurred once. This chain uses TRBV6-7 with TRBJ1-1, with D uncertain. TRBV6-7 is an ORF, and what it does is uncertain. V dropped 5 bases and J dropped 0 bases, with 10 bases sitting between them. This CDR3 is 14 amino acids long. The CDR3 sequence is CASSRAGVNTEAFF. The CDR3 DNA reads TGTGCCAGCAGTCGGGCAGGAGTGAACACTGAAGCTTTCTTT.

The chain uses TRBV19 and TRBJ1-2, with 9 positions matching TRBD1. Germline V gene data show CDR1 as LNHDA and CDR2 as SQIVND (reference sequence). With 3 bases clipped from V and 3 bases from J, the junction kept 2 bases outside the gene matches. CDR3 size: 14 residues. This chain's CDR3 is CASSIRQGDYGYTF. The CDR3 region has the DNA TGTGCCAGTAGTATCCGACAGGGGGACTATGGCTACACCTTC. The complete variable domain, with remaining parts taken from reference TRBV19 and TRBJ1-2, reads DGGITQSPKYLFRKEGQNVTLSCEQNLNHDAMYWYRQDPGQGLRLIYYSQIVNDFQKGDIAEGYSVSREKKESFPLTVTSAQKNPTAFYLCASSIRQGDYGYTFGSGTRLTVV.

The V call is TRBV18, the J call TRBJ2-1; D uncertain. Germline V gives CDR1 KGHSH, CDR2 LQKENI. This CDR3 is built from 13 residues. Deletions cut 0 bases from V and 3 bases from J, with 3 bases between. In nucleotides, the CDR3 is TGTGCCAGCTCACCACCGAGCTACAATGAGCAGTTCTTC. Amino acids: CASSPPSYNEQFF.

The rearrangement joins TRBV6-8 to TRBJ1-1; 8 positions agree with TRBD1. The germline gives CDR1 MNHGY, CDR2 SAAAGT. V dropped 10 bases and J dropped 3; count of bases not matched to a gene: 7. The CDR3 contains 13 residues. The CDR3 bases are TGTGCCATCAGGGGACAGGAATACACTGAAGCTTTCTTT. It yields the protein CAIRGQEYTEAFF.